This TCR beta chain was recorded in a study of regulatory T cells in long-lasting Graves disease. Assembly of TCR beta libraries relied on iRepertoire HTBI primers together with Arm-PCR of CDR3 regions. TCRdb analysed the multiplex PCR reads with MiXCR anew, one entry per CDR3 protein. Of a few hundred thousand distinct CDR3 sequences in the sample, over 12% were seen once. This clonotype was detected only a few times. The time point here: newly diagnosed GD, antithyroid drugs for less than 3 months. RNA isolated from PBMCs was used to make the TCR library. CDR3 length: 15 residues. Trimming took 6 bases from V and 1 from J, leaving 16 bases between them. The germline gives CDR1 LNHDA, CDR2 SQIVND (reference sequence). The sample also formed part of further work on T cells in Graves' hyperthyroidism and ophthalmopathy.

This sequence joins TRBV19 and TRBJ2-7; D is undetermined. The TCR originated in a woman in her thirties or forties with Graves disease. The sample in question was peripheral blood mononuclear cells (PBMCs), obtained at new diagnosis, from a patient treated with antithyroid drugs. CDR3 sequence reads: CASSHTRAASYEQYF. The CDR3 DNA sequence: TGTGCCAGTAGCCACACCCGTGCGGCTTCCTACGAGCAGTACTTC.